This T cell receptor (beta chain) is from a study of T cell repertoires in cytomegalovirus infection. As for the study in general: As its CMV epitopes, the study selected recently identified HLA-C-restricted and well-studied HLA-B-restricted targets. Both CMV infection and a matching HLA type were indicated by public TCR beta signatures.

Findings of the study overall: Cumulative frequency (of public TCR beta family members) identified carriers of CMV plus the relevant HLA. Ex vivo responses were dominated by HLA-C-restricted CMV-specific TCR beta clonotypes.

TCRdb independently ran MiXCR on the reads; one entry per CDR3 protein. The sample consists of around 300,000 distinct CDR3 sequences, approximately 25% of them appearing once. With 10 bases removed from V and 3 bases from J, the gap between germline ends came to 15 bases. The CDR3 totals 14 residues. The germline V gene has CDR1 MNHNS and CDR2 SASEGT. Remarks on this clonotype: As yet, its antigen is unknown.

This TCR derives from a human donor in good health (CMV status not recorded). Some clones in this sample may be carry-over from other donors' samples. The chain carries TRBV6-1 and TRBJ1-4; D perhaps matches TRBD1 (5 bases). Material: cultured PBMCs, obtained from culture after CMV antigen stimulation. CDR3 in amino acids: CATRRVGANEKLFF. CDR3 coding DNA: TGTGCCACCCGCAGGGTAGGGGCTAATGAAAAACTGTTTTTT.